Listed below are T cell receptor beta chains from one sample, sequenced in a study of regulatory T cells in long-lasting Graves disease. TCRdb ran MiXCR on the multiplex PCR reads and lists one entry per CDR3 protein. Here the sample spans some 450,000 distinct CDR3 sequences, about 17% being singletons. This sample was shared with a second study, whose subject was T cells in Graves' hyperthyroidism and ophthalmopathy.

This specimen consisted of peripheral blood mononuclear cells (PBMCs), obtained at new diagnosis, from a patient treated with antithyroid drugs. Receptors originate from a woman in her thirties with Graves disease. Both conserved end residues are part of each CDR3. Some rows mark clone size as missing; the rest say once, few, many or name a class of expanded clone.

CASSNGQGNGELFF few TRBV19
CASSLDRDSSGANVLTF NA TRBV3-1
CASSLRVGGGNPSYEQYF many TRBV12-3/TRBV12-4
CASSYKRETQYF few TRBV6-5
CASPQGVWTDTQYF few TRBV19
CASSFSTQREKLFF many TRBV5-1
CSARVLRTSGTHNEQFF NA TRBV20-1
CASSFWGQGYNEQFF NA TRBV28
CASSLQPETAYEQYF many TRBV28
CASSPERGFGYTF many TRBV18
CASSVPSGSTDTQYF NA TRBV9
CASNLIAGAGEQYF NA TRBV11-2
CASSLNGGKTQYF many TRBV7-3
CASRGSIRTYNEQFF many TRBV6-2/TRBV6-3
CSFRRAPTGELFF few TRBV20-1
CASSFQKADFSAGEGQETQYF many TRBV7-2
CASSPTVQAVLDTQYF many TRBV18
CSAPGAGSEQYF many TRBV20-1
CASRRDGTDTQYF few TRBV7-3
CASSSTNLGVNTGELFF many TRBV7-2
CASSRPGTSGSRYNEQFF many TRBV5-6
CSAGRSSGNTEAFF NA TRBV29-1
CASSMTDRGYTEAFF NA TRBV19
CASSYPGQASSYEQYF few TRBV6-5
CATSRKGEAGGRKFF few TRBV15
CASSSLGGSRVRLDEQFF NA TRBV4-3
CASSYFPGGGAVQGTDTQYF many TRBV6-5
CASSSTTVAQYF many TRBV27